This T cell receptor beta chain is drawn from a study of cytomegalovirus exposure and HLA in healthy donors. The V gene's germline CDR1 is MNHEY and CDR2 SMNVEV (reference sequence). The CDR3 has 14 residues. V shed 3 bases and J shed 5 bases, with 13 bases lying between them. Vbeta (60) and Jbeta (13) primers were used in the PCR. Clones were sequenced by immunoSEQ multiplex PCR, and TCRdb holds only the in-frame ones, with some missing. The table gives about 130,000 clones; the top ten clones make up approximately 2.6% of it. The sequence came from a man under 40 in good health and CMV-seronegative. The V call is TRBV27, the J call TRBJ1-2; D unresolved. Sequenced material: PBMCs. The CDR3 sequence: CASSFHRGTYGYTF. The CDR3 region has the DNA TGTGCCAGCAGTTTTCACCGGGGTACATATGGCTACACCTTC.